This T cell receptor beta chain was found in a study of blood T cell repertoires in COVID-19. Overall study context: Sample material is recorded as cDNA or gDNA derived from T cells, B-cell-depleted T cells, or PBMCs.

This CDR3 has 12 amino acids. Trimming shortened V by 4 bases and J by 6 bases, and 9 bases separated the two germline ends. CDR1 is LNHNV, CDR2 YYDKDF, per germline (reference sequence). Authors' data handling: Estimation of nucleated cell counts relied on the amplification of reference gene primers. Method: immunoSEQ multiplex PCR; TCRdb's copy keeps in-frame clones and lacks some. The V and J calls and clone size are taken from that table; D and trimming were inferred from the DNA. In the table there are some 260,000 clones, roughly 77% of which are singletons. J is TRBJ1-1 and V is TRBV15, with D perhaps TRBD1 (5 bases). The sequence came from a woman of 80 years or more with acute or convalescent COVID-19. Specimen: peripheral blood. The CDR3 loop reads CATSTRQPEAFF. The CDR3 coding sequence is TGTGCCACCAGCACCCGACAGCCTGAAGCTTTCTTT.